This T cell receptor (beta chain) is from a study of blood T cell dynamics during melanoma immunotherapy. Study-level background: Standard first-line treatment here was pembrolizumab or nivolumab plus ipilimumab in metastatic melanoma.

Described time point: pre-treatment baseline. Sampling occurred pretreatment (T0) and at week 3 (W3), after cycle one of checkpoint blockade. Response was assessed by RECIST 1.1 at 12 weeks, except a couple of rapid progressors. The length of the CDR3 is 17 residues. Deletions cut 1 base from V and 3 bases from J, with 15 bases between. The germline V gene encodes CDR1 MGHRA and CDR2 YSYEKL. A fixed DNA input of around 0.35 ug was used per bulk PBMC sample. Sequencing was performed with immunoSEQ multiplex PCR; in TCRdb, only in-frame clones are kept and a portion is missing. Seen here are approximately 9,500 clones, about 91% observed once, and the top ten hold less than 8%. This clone was seen just once.

This rearrangement joins TRBV4-1 to TRBJ2-2; TRBD1 might be the D (6 bases). The sequence came from a human donor with melanoma. This specimen consisted of blood, obtained from a patient treated with checkpoint blockade. This CDR3 is CASSQVQGRVDTGELFF. The CDR3, as DNA: TGCGCCAGCAGCCAAGTACAGGGTAGGGTGGACACCGGGGAGCTGTTTTTT.